This entry lists 8 T cell receptor beta chains sequenced from one sample in a study of OX40 agonist ivuxolimab in advanced cancers. Profiled with immunoSEQ multiplex PCR; TCRdb holds only in-frame clones, not every one. The repertoire holds fewer than 85,000 clones, around 87% seen once, with 6.2% in the top ten. The sequenced sample was CD4+ or CD8+ T cells sorted from blood, obtained in a trial of the OX40 agonist ivuxolimab. The receptors were gathered from an adult with an advanced solid tumor such as melanoma, head and neck, liver or kidney cancer.

The V gene is TRBV6-1, the J gene TRBJ2-2, with D tentatively TRBD1 or TRBD2 (5 bases each). This CDR3 region has 15 residues. V shed 5 bases and J shed 5 bases, with 15 bases lying between them. CDR1 and CDR2 from the germline V gene are MNHNS and SASEGT. The CDR3 here is CASSRGPTGTGELFF. Written as DNA, the CDR3 is TGTGCCAGCAGTCGGGGACCGACTGGGACCGGGGAGCTGTTTTTT.

This chain links TRBV28 with TRBJ2-1; either TRBD1 or TRBD2 may supply D (6 bases each). V lost 1 base and J 8 bases, leaving 12 bases between the germline ends. Germline V gene sequence: CDR1 MDHEN, CDR2 SYDVKM. This CDR3 has 14 residues. The CDR3 sequence is CASSLSGGGDEQFF. The CDR3 DNA reads TGTGCCAGCAGTTTATCCGGAGGGGGTGATGAGCAGTTCTTC.

The sample holds a few counts of this clone. J is TRBJ2-7 and V is TRBV9; 9 bases match TRBD2. The V gene end was trimmed by 0 bases and the J gene end by 3 bases; junction bases not matched to a gene: 13. Germline V gene sequence: CDR1 SGDLS, CDR2 YYNGEE. The CDR3 contains 18 residues. CDR3 region: CASSVGGGGASSGYEQYF. CDR3 in DNA: TGTGCCAGCAGCGTAGGAGGCGGGGGGGCTAGTAGCGGCTACGAGCAGTACTTC.

The chain combines TRBV4-1 with TRBJ2-5; TRBD2 matches at 8 bases. Trimming removed 0 bases from V and 3 bases from J; junction bases left unmatched: 24. Germline CDR1 is MGHRA and CDR2 is YSYEKL. The CDR3 has 22 amino acids. The chain's CDR3 is CASSQELGLPGGPSDGKETQYF. CDR3 nucleotides: TGCGCCAGCAGCCAAGAATTGGGCCTTCCGGGGGGGCCGTCCGATGGAAAAGAGACCCAGTACTTC.

J is TRBJ1-4 and V is TRBV28; D is unclear. Germline-derived CDR1 and CDR2 are MDHEN and SYDVKM. V lost 4 bases and J 2 bases, leaving 14 bases between the germline ends. The CDR3 is 16 amino acids. The CDR3 DNA reads TGTGCCAGCAGTTCCCCGTTACCCGGGACTAATGAAAAACTGTTTTTT. Its translation is CASSSPLPGTNEKLFF.

The genes are TRBV15 and TRBJ2-7, with 7 bases matching TRBD1. In germline, CDR1 is LNHNV, CDR2 YYDKDF (reference sequence). The junction had 3 bases not matched to a gene; V was cut back by 3 bases and J by 7 bases. CDR3 length equals 12 residues. CDR3 in amino acids: CATSRATGEQYF. The CDR3 DNA is TGTGCCACCAGCAGGGCGACAGGGGAGCAGTACTTC.

As DNA, the CDR3 is TGTGCCAGCAGTGATAAGCGGGGGTCCTACGAGCAGTACTTC. It is translated as CASSDKRGSYEQYF. The V and J genes are TRBV2 and TRBJ2-5, with TRBD2 matching 8 bases. The J call could be wrong; TRBJ2-7 is a better fit for the DNA end. The CDR3 runs 14 residues. CDR1 and CDR2 from the germline V gene are SNHLY and FYNNEI.

This clone was counted once. J is TRBJ2-5 and V is TRBV7-3, with D tentatively TRBD2 (5 bases). The germline V gene encodes CDR1 SGHTA and CDR2 FQGTGA. CDR3 length: 13 amino acids. Deletions cut 2 bases from V and 1 base from J, with 5 bases between. The CDR3 loop reads CASSLGSQETQYF. CDR3 DNA: TGTGCCAGCAGCTTAGGGAGCCAAGAGACCCAGTACTTC.